The present TCR beta chain was sequenced within a study of response to subunit inactivated influenza vaccine. On this clonotype: The antigen is not known.

Per the germline V gene, CDR1 is DFQATT and CDR2 is SNEGSKA (reference sequence). This CDR3 comprises 13 residues. With 2 bases removed from V and 4 bases from J, the gap between germline ends came to 11 bases. TCRdb analysed the RT-PCR reads with MiXCR anew, one entry per CDR3 protein. The data hold around 190,000 distinct CDR3 sequences, with around 9% observed a single time. Study observations and caveats: Only a handful of new T cells, the authors suggested, are recruited with each seasonal influenza vaccination.

The input for sequencing was non-naive T cells sorted from PBMCs, taken on the day of vaccination. The sequence was obtained from a man between 45 and 60 years old who received an inactivated influenza vaccine. This chain joins TRBV20-1 and TRBJ2-5, with D perhaps matching TRBD1 (6 bases). DNA of the CDR3: TGCAGTGCTAGATACGGACAGAGAGAGACCCAGTACTTC. Protein sequence: CSARYGQRETQYF.